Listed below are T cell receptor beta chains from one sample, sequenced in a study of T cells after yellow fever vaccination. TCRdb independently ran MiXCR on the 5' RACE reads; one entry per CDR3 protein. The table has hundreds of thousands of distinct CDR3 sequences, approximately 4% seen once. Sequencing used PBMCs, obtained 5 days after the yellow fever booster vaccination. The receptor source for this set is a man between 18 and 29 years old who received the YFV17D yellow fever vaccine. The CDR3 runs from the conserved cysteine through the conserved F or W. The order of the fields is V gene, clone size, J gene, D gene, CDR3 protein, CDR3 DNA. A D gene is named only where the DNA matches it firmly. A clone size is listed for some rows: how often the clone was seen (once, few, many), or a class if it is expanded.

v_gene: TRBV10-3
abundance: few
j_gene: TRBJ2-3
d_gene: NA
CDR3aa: CAISGVGQTDTQYF
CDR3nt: TGTGCCATCAGTGGGGTTGGACAGACAGATACGCAGTATTTT

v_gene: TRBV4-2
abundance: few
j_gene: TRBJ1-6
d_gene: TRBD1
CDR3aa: CASKEDRGGPNSPLHF
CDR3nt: TGTGCCAGCAAGGAAGACAGGGGGGGGCCTAATTCACCCCTCCACTTT

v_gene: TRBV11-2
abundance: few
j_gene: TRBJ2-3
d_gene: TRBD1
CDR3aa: CASSPGQVPPTTQYF
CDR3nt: TGTGCCAGCAGCCCAGGACAGGTCCCGCCGACGACGCAGTATTTT

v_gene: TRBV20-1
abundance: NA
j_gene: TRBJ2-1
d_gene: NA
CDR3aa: CSALYNEQFF
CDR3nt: TGCAGTGCCTTATACAATGAGCAGTTCTTC

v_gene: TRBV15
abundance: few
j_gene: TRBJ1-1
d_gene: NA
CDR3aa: CATSRPRTGNTEAFF
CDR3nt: TGTGCCACCAGCAGACCCCGGACGGGGAACACTGAAGCTTTCTTT

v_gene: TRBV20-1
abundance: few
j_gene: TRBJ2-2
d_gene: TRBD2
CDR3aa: CSAPTAGLAGGYTGELFF
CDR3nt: TGCAGTGCTCCCACGGCGGGACTAGCGGGGGGCTACACCGGGGAGCTGTTTTTT

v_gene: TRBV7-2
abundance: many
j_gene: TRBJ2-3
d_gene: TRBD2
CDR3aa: CASSLGAGGQDTQYF
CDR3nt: TGTGCCAGCAGCTTAGGGGCGGGGGGGCAAGATACGCAGTATTTT

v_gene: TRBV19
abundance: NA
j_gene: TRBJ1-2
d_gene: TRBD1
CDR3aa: CASSFLTARQGGYTF
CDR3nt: TGTGCCAGTAGTTTCTTGACGGCCCGACAGGGAGGCTACACCTTC

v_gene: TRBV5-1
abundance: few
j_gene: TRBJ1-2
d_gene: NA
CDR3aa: CASSSEGGGYTF
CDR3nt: TGCGCCAGCAGCTCCGAAGGGGGGGGCTACACCTTC

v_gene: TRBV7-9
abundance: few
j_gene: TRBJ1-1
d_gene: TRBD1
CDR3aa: CASSFGQGAYAFF
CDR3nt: TGTGCCAGCAGCTTCGGACAGGGGGCCTATGCTTTCTTT

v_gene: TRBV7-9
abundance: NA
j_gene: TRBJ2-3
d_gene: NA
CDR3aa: CASSRDYGTQYF
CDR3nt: TGTGCCAGCAGCCGCGATTATGGGACGCAGTATTTT

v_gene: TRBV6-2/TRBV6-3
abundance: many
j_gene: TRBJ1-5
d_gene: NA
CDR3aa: CASSSGKPQHF
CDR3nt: TGTGCCAGCAGCTCGGGTAAGCCCCAGCATTTT

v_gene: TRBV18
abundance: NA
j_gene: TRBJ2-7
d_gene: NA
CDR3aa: CANSPPGDDREQYF
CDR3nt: TGTGCCAACTCACCACCTGGGGACGATCGGGAGCAGTACTTC

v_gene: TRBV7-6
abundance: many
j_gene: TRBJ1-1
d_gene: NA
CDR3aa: CASSPTANTEAFF
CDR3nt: TGTGCCAGCAGCCCGACAGCGAACACTGAAGCTTTCTTT

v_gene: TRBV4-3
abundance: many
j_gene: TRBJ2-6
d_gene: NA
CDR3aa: CASSHNSGANVLTF
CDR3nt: TGCGCCAGCAGCCACAATTCTGGGGCCAACGTCCTGACTTTC

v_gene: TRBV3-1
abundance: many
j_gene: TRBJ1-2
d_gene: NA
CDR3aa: CASSQTVNYGYTF
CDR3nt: TGTGCCAGCAGCCAAACCGTTAACTATGGCTACACCTTC

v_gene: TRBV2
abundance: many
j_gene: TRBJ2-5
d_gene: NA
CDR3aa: CASREGFLGATQYF
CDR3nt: TGTGCCAGCAGGGAGGGATTTCTGGGCGCGACCCAGTACTTC

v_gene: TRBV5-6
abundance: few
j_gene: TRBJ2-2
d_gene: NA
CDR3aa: CASSLTGGEPGELFF
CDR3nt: TGTGCCAGCAGCTTGACAGGGGGGGAGCCCGGGGAGCTGTTTTTT

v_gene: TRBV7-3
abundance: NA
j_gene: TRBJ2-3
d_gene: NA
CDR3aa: CASSPPGVDTQYF
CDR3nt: TGTGCCAGCAGCCCTCCCGGAGTAGATACGCAGTATTTT

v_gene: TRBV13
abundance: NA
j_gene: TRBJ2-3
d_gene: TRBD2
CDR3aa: CASSLPGGTRTADTQYF
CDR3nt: TGTGCCAGCAGCTTACCGGGGGGGACCCGGACCGCAGATACGCAGTATTTT

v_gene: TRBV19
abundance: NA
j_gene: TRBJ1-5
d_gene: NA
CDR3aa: CASSWGASQPQHF
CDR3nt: TGTGCCAGTAGTTGGGGGGCGAGTCAGCCCCAGCATTTT

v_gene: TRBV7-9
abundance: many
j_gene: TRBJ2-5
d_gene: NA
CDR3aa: CASSLVGPAGTQYF
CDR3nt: TGTGCCAGCAGCTTAGTCGGCCCAGCTGGGACCCAGTACTTC

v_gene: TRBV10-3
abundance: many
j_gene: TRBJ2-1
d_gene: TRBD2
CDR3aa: CAISLGGTSGGAGEQFF
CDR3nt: TGTGCCATCAGTTTAGGAGGGACTAGCGGGGGGGCTGGTGAGCAGTTCTTC

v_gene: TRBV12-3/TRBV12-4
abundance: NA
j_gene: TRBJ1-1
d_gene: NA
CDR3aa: CASTLPGENTEAFF
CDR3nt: TGTGCCAGCACCCTGCCTGGGGAGAACACTGAAGCTTTCTTT

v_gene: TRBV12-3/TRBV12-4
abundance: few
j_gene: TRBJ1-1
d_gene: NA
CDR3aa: CASSLKGSEAFF
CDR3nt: TGTGCCAGCTCCCTAAAGGGCAGTGAAGCTTTCTTT

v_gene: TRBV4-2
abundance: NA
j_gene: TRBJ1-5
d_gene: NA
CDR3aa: CASSQDRGNRQPQHF
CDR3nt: TGTGCCAGCAGCCAAGATAGGGGGAATCGTCAGCCCCAGCATTTT

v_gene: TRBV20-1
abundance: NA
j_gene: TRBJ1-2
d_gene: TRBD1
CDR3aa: CSASLGQGARGYGYTF
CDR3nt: TGCAGTGCTAGTTTAGGACAGGGGGCGCGAGGCTATGGCTACACCTTC

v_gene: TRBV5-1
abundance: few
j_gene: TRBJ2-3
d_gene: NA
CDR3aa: CASSFNLPTDTQYF
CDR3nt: TGCGCCAGCAGCTTTAACTTACCCACAGATACGCAGTATTTT

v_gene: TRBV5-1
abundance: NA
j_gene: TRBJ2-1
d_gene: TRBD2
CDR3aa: CASSLRSSGQKEQFF
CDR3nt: TGCGCCAGCAGCTTGAGGTCTAGCGGGCAGAAAGAGCAGTTCTTC

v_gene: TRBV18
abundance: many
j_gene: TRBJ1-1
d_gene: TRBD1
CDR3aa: CASSPGTGGLVVAFF
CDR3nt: TGTGCCAGCTCTCCCGGGACAGGGGGCCTGGTGGTAGCTTTCTTT

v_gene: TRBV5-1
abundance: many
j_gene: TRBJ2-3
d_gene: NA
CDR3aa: CASSLVGTSTDTQYF
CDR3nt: TGTGCCAGCAGCTTAGTAGGGACTAGCACAGATACGCAGTATTTT

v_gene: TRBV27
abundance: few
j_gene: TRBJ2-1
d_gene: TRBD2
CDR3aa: CASRLAQYNEQFF
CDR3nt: TGTGCCAGCAGACTAGCGCAATACAATGAGCAGTTCTTC

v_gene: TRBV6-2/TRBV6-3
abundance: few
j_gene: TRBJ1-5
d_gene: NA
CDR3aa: CASSYVPGYNQPQHF
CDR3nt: TGTGCCAGCAGTTACGTCCCAGGGTACAACCAGCCCCAGCATTTT